These T cell receptor beta chains were read from a single sample in a study of T-cell reconstitution after alpha-beta-depleted transplantation in children. TCRdb recomputed calls from the PCR reads with MiXCR, one row per CDR3 protein. The sample lists 600,000 to 800,000 distinct CDR3 sequences; approximately 14% were seen once. This sample comprised PBMCs, obtained before TCRalphabeta/CD19-depleted stem cell transplant. The receptors were sampled from a girl aged 2 to 9 with congenital amegakaryocytic thrombocytopenia, due to receive a stem cell transplant. Each CDR3 is given with its conserved first and last residue. D genes are given only for firm matches. Where a row states a size, it is once, few, many or the class of an expanded clone; other rows omit it.

TRBD2	few	TRBV7-9	TRBJ2-1	TGTGCCAGCAGCTTGTATAGCGGGAGGGAAAAGTTCTTC	CASSLYSGREKFF
.	.	TRBV12-3/TRBV12-4	TRBJ2-2	TGTGCCAGCAGTACCCAGGAGGGGTACACCGGGGAGCTGTTTTTT	CASSTQEGYTGELFF
TRBD2	many	TRBV20-1	TRBJ2-1	TGCAGTACCCGAGGCGGGAGGTTCAATGAGCAGTTCTTC	CSTRGGRFNEQFF
.	many	TRBV29-1	TRBJ2-2	TGCAGCGCCTCGAATGCGGGACGCAGGACCGGGGAGCTGTTTTTT	CSASNAGRRTGELFF
.	many	TRBV5-5	TRBJ2-2	TGTGCCAGCAGCTTATTAGTCTCCCGGGAGCTGTTTTTT	CASSLLVSRELFF
.	many	TRBV29-1	TRBJ2-1	TGCAGCGTTGTGGCCAGCCGCTCCTACAATGAGCAGTTCTTC	CSVVASRSYNEQFF
.	many	TRBV20-1	TRBJ2-7	TGCAGTGCTAGAGATCGGCGCAGCCTCAAGTACGAGCAGTACTTC	CSARDRRSLKYEQYF
TRBD2	.	TRBV3-1	TRBJ2-1	TGTGCCAGCAGCCACCACTGGACTAGCGGGAGGAGTCGGTCCTACAATGAGCAGTTCTTC	CASSHHWTSGRSRSYNEQFF
.	many	TRBV12-3/TRBV12-4	TRBJ2-2	TGTGCCAGCAGTCCCCGGGACCCCAGGGCTACCGGGGAGCTGTTTTTT	CASSPRDPRATGELFF
.	.	TRBV7-9	TRBJ2-7	TGTGCCAGCAGCTCAACGCTAGCCTGGGTCCCCTCCGAGCAGTACTTC	CASSSTLAWVPSEQYF
TRBD1	many	TRBV12-3/TRBV12-4	TRBJ1-5	TGTGCCAGCAGTGGCACGACAGGGTACTATCAGCCCCAGCATTTT	CASSGTTGYYQPQHF
.	.	TRBV12-3/TRBV12-4	TRBJ1-5	TGTGCCAGCAGTTTACCGAGCAATCAGCCCCAGCATTTT	CASSLPSNQPQHF
.	few	TRBV11-1	TRBJ1-5	TGTGCCAGCAGCTTAGAATATGGGACAACGGGGATCAGAGACCAGCCCCAGCATTTT	CASSLEYGTTGIRDQPQHF